These 20 T cell receptor beta chains were all obtained from the same sample, sequenced in a study of blood T cells in healthy people across ages. A sample-barcoded 5' primer and a J-beta primer mix were used in a second PCR of roughly 6 to 11 cycles. A single record per CDR3 protein comes from TCRdb applying MiXCR to the 5' RACE reads. This sample has roughly 1.5 million distinct CDR3 sequences, with approximately 43% found just once. Material: blood. These receptors originate from a woman aged 18-30 years in good health.

This clonotype appeared a few times. The V gene is TRBV2, the J gene TRBJ2-1; 10 bases match TRBD1. The germline V gene has CDR1 SNHLY and CDR2 FYNNEI. The CDR3 is 14 residues long. V shed 3 bases, J shed 8 bases, and the junction held 4 bases outside the gene matches. Here the CDR3 DNA reads TGTGCCAGCAGTGAGAGACAGGGGGCCTATGAGCAGTTCTTC. Residues: CASSERQGAYEQFF.

V usage is TRBV27 and J usage is TRBJ1-1; D not certain. Germline loops: CDR1 MNHEY, CDR2 SMNVEV (reference sequence). V was trimmed by 6 bases and J by 6 bases, leaving 14 bases between them. The length of the CDR3 is 13 residues. Here the CDR3 DNA reads TGTGCCAGCAGCCCCGGCCCAGTCTCTGAAGCTTTCTTT. Translated, it gives CASSPGPVSEAFF.

The chain's CDR3 is CASSPRLADHSYNEQYF. The CDR3 region has the DNA TGTGCCAGCAGCCCCCGACTAGCGGACCACTCCTACAATGAGCAGTACTTC. The V and J genes are TRBV7-9 and TRBJ2-1, with 9 bases matching TRBD2. The last part of the DNA fits TRBJ2-7 better; the J call may be wrong. Germline-derived CDR1 and CDR2 are SEHNR and FQNEAQ (reference sequence). The CDR3 has 17 amino acids.

The V gene is TRBV2, the J gene TRBJ2-1, with no clear D. CDR1 SNHLY and CDR2 FYNNEI come from the germline V gene. Trimming stripped 7 bases from V and 7 bases from J, with 11 bases between. The CDR3 is 12 amino acids. The CDR3 region has the DNA TGTGCCAGCAAGTTCACCTCGAATGAGCAGTTCTTC. The encoded protein is CASKFTSNEQFF. The variable domain in full, with the rest retrieved from reference TRBV2 and TRBJ2-1, is EPEVTQTPSHQVTQMGQEVILRCVPISNHLYFYWYRQILGQKVEFLVSFYNNEISEKSEIFDDQFSVERPDGSNFTLKIRSTKLEDSAMYFCASKFTSNEQFFGPGTRLTVL.

The rearrangement joins TRBV30 to TRBJ1-6; D call uncertain. Trimming took 0 bases from V and 7 from J, leaving 19 bases between them. The CDR3 has 17 amino acids. Germline V gene data show CDR1 as GTSNPN and CDR2 as SVGIG (reference sequence). The CDR3, as DNA: TGTGCCTGGAGTGTCGCGGCCCCCATGGGCCAAAATTCACCCCTCCACTTT. Translated, it gives CAWSVAAPMGQNSPLHF.

The V gene is TRBV6-2 or TRBV6-3, the J gene TRBJ2-1; 8 bases align to TRBD1. Trimming cost V 11 bases and J 2 bases; bases outside gene matches: 2. CDR3 length: 12 amino acids. Germline lookup yields CDR1 MNHEY and CDR2 SVGEGT. The CDR3 DNA sequence: TGTGCCTCGACAGGGGCCTACAATGAGCAGTTCTTC. Its translation is CASTGAYNEQFF.

CDR3 region: CASTQPLAKQYF. The CDR3 DNA follows: TGTGCCAGCACCCAACCATTGGCGAAGCAGTACTTC. V usage is TRBV28 and J usage is TRBJ2-5; D is uncertain. CDR3 size: 12 residues. Trimming shortened V by 7 bases and J by 11 bases, and 17 bases separated the two germline ends. The V gene's germline CDR1 is MDHEN and CDR2 SYDVKM.

The chain recombines TRBV12-3 or TRBV12-4 with TRBJ2-1, with TRBD2 matching over 8 bases. The tail of the sequence fits TRBJ2-7 better, so the J call may be wrong. The CDR3 runs 16 residues. The CDR3 DNA reads as TGTGCCAGCAGCTGGGCGGCGGGGGGTTCCTACAATGAGCAGTACTTC. This gives the protein CASSWAAGGSYNEQYF.

This clonotype was detected a few times. The CDR3 loop is CASSQQRTGGRNEQFF. The CDR3 region has the DNA TGTGCCAGCAGTCAACAGCGGACGGGCGGGAGGAATGAGCAGTTCTTC. The rearrangement joins TRBV28 to TRBJ2-1, with 8 positions matching TRBD2. V trimming: 5 bases; J trimming: 7 bases; junction bases outside the gene matches: 13. Germline lookup yields CDR1 MDHEN and CDR2 SYDVKM. The CDR3 totals 16 residues. The full variable domain, in which reference TRBV28 and TRBJ2-1 provide the parts outside the CDR3, is DVKVTQSSRYLVKRTGEKVFLECVQDMDHENMFWYRQDPGLGLRLIYFSYDVKMKEKGDIPEGYSVSREKKERFSLILESASTNQTSMYLCASSQQRTGGRNEQFFGPGTRLTVL.

The CDR3 sequence: CASSQVEGYNEQFF. DNA for the CDR3: TGTGCCAGCAGCCAGGTAGAGGGTTACAATGAGCAGTTCTTC. This chain links TRBV7-2 with TRBJ2-1; D may be TRBD2 (5 bases). The CDR3 runs to 14 residues. Deletions cut 5 bases from V and 4 bases from J, with 12 bases between. Germline CDR1 is SGHTA and CDR2 is FQGNSA.

The gene calls are TRBV27 and TRBJ2-7; maybe TRBD2 (6 bases). This CDR3 has 15 amino acids. Germline V gene sequence: CDR1 MNHEY, CDR2 SMNVEV (reference sequence). Trimming took off 7 bases at V and 7 bases at J, with 23 bases between the two ends. CDR3 sequence: CASKGLLSSDNEQYF. The CDR3 DNA is TGTGCCAGCAAGGGACTTCTCTCCTCCGACAATGAGCAGTACTTC.

V gene TRBV6-5 combines with J gene TRBJ2-5, with D possibly matching TRBD2 (5 bases). TRBJ2-7 explains the end of the DNA better; the J call may be wrong. The CDR3 runs 16 residues. Germline values: CDR1 MNHEY, CDR2 SVGAGI. CDR3 sequence: CASSYSTSGSLHEQYF. As DNA, the CDR3 is TGTGCCAGCAGTTACTCGACGAGCGGTTCCCTCCACGAGCAGTACTTC.

The chain joins TRBV6-5 to TRBJ2-3; the D is unclear. The CDR3 is 18 residues long. Germline CDR1 MNHEY, CDR2 SVGAGI. V was clipped by 4 bases and J by 0 bases, with 20 bases between them. CDR3 coding DNA: TGTGCCAGCAGTTCTTTATCCGACCTAACCTCTAGCACAGATACGCAGTATTTT. Protein: CASSSLSDLTSSTDTQYF.

The table lists this clonotype with a few counts. The chain couples TRBV9 to TRBJ2-2, with 10 nucleotides matching TRBD2. Germline assignment: CDR1 SGDLS and CDR2 YYNGEE. There are 17 residues in the CDR3. With 2 bases clipped from V and 1 base from J, the junction kept 5 bases outside the gene matches. The CDR3 reads CASSVLAGGLNTGELFF. CDR3 coding DNA: TGTGCCAGCAGCGTCTTAGCGGGAGGCTTGAACACCGGGGAGCTGTTTTTT.

This clonotype was counted a few times. The chain couples TRBV6-2 or TRBV6-3 to TRBJ1-2; 7 nucleotides match TRBD1. Germline V gene lookup returns CDR1 MNHEY and CDR2 SVGEGT. The ends lost 5 bases at V and 4 bases at J; junction bases unmatched: 7. CDR3 size: 14 residues. CDR3 in DNA: TGTGCCAGCAGTCCGGGACAGAGTATCTATGGCTACACCTTC. Its translation is CASSPGQSIYGYTF.

The V and J genes are TRBV3-1 and TRBJ1-6; 8 bases are a match to TRBD1. The CDR3 extends over 15 amino acids. V shed 4 bases and J 6 bases; nucleotides not matched to a gene: 5. Per the germline V gene, CDR1 is LGHDT and CDR2 is YNNKEL (reference sequence). In DNA form, the CDR3 reads TGTGCCAGCAGCCCGGGGACAGGCTTTAATTCACCCCTCCACTTT. Encoded protein: CASSPGTGFNSPLHF.

This clonotype was counted only a few times. V and J are TRBV4-2 and TRBJ2-1; D possibly corresponds to TRBD2 (6 bases). The J call may be wrong; the DNA end is better matched by TRBJ2-7. The CDR3 runs to 18 residues. Germline values: CDR1 LGHNA, CDR2 YNFKEQ. CDR3 loop: CASSQDFSSGYSYNEQYF. As DNA, the CDR3 is TGTGCCAGCAGCCAAGATTTTTCCAGCGGGTATTCCTACAATGAGCAGTACTTC.

This sequence joins TRBV10-2 and TRBJ1-5, with 9 bases identical to TRBD1. The CDR3 covers 15 residues. After removal of 6 bases from V and 1 base from J, the junction contained 4 bases not matched to a gene. Germline CDR1 is WSHSY and CDR2 is SAAADI. The CDR3 here is CASRDRGRSNQPQHF. CDR3 nucleotide sequence: TGCGCCAGCAGGGACAGGGGCAGGAGCAATCAGCCCCAGCATTTT.

The chain uses TRBV29-1 and TRBJ2-2; D not certain. This CDR3 is 13 amino acids long. The V end was cut by 3 bases, the J end by 7 bases, with 12 bases between. CDR1 is SQVTM, CDR2 ANQGSEA, per germline. This chain's CDR3 is CSVDGRFRGELFF. CDR3 bases: TGCAGCGTTGACGGTCGGTTCCGCGGGGAGCTGTTTTTT.

The chain employs TRBV27 and TRBJ2-3, with TRBD1 as a possible D gene (5 bases). The germline gives CDR1 MNHEY, CDR2 SMNVEV (reference sequence). Trimming took off 6 bases at V and 5 bases at J, with 12 bases between the two ends. The CDR3 is 13 residues long. The CDR3: CASRLQGGDTQYF. CDR3 in DNA: TGTGCCAGCAGACTCCAGGGCGGAGATACGCAGTATTTT.